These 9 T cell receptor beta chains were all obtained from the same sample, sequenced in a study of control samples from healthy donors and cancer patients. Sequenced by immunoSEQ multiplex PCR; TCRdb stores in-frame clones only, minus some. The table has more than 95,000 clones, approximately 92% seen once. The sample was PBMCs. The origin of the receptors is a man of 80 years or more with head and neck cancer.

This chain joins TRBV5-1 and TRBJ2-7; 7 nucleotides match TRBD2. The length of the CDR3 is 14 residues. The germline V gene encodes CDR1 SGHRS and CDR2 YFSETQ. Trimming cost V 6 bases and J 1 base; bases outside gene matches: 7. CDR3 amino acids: CASKREIGSYEQYF. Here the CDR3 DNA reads TGCGCCAGCAAGCGGGAAATTGGGTCCTACGAGCAGTACTTC.

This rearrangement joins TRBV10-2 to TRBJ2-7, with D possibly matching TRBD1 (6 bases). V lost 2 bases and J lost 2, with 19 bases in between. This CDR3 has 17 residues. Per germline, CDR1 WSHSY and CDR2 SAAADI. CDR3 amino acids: CASSEPTTGQVTYEQYF. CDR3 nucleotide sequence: TGCGCCAGCAGTGAGCCCACTACGGGACAAGTAACCTACGAGCAGTACTTC.

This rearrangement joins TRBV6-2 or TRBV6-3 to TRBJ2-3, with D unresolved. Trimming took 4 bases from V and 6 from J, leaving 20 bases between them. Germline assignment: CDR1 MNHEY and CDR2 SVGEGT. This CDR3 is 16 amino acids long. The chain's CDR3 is CASSWKVAIPPDTQYF. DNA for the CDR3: TGTGCCAGCAGTTGGAAGGTAGCAATACCCCCCGATACGCAGTATTTT.

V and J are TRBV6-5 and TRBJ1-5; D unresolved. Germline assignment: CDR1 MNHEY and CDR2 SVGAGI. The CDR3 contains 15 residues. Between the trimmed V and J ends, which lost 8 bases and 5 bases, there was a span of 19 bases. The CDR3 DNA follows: TGTGCCAGCTTAGACCCGGGGAGACCTGATCAGCCCCAGCATTTT. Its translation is CASLDPGRPDQPQHF.

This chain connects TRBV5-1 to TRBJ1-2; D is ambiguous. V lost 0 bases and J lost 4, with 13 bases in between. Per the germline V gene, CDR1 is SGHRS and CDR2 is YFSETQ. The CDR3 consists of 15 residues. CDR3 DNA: TGCGCCAGCAGCTTGGAGGCACTGCCAACCTATGGCTACACCTTC. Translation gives CASSLEALPTYGYTF.

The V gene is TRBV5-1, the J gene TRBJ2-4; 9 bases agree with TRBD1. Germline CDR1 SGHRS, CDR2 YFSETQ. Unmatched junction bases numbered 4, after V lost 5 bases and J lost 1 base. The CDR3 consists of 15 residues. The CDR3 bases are TGCGCCAGCAGGCGGGACAGGGCGGCCAAAAACATTCAGTACTTC. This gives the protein CASRRDRAAKNIQYF.

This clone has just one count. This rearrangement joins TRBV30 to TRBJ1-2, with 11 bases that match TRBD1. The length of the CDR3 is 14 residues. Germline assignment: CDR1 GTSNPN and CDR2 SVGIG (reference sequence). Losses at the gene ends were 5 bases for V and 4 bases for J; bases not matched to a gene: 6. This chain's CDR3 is CAWSPGQGVYGYTF. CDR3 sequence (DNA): TGTGCCTGGTCTCCGGGACAGGGGGTCTATGGCTACACCTTC.

The CDR3 spells CASSIGTAYYEQYF. DNA of the CDR3: TGTGCCAGTAGTATTGGCACCGCCTACTACGAGCAGTACTTC. The chain uses TRBV19 and TRBJ2-7; D unresolved. CDR3 size: 14 residues. Germline CDR1 and CDR2: LNHDA and SQIVND (reference sequence). V lost 3 bases and J 3 bases, leaving 12 bases between the germline ends.

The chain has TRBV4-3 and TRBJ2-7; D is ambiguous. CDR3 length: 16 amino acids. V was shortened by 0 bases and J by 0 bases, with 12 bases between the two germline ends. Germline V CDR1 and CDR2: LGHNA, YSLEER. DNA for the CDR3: TGCGCCAGCAGCCAAGAATTTGTGGAGTTCTCCTACGAGCAGTACTTC. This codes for CASSQEFVEFSYEQYF.